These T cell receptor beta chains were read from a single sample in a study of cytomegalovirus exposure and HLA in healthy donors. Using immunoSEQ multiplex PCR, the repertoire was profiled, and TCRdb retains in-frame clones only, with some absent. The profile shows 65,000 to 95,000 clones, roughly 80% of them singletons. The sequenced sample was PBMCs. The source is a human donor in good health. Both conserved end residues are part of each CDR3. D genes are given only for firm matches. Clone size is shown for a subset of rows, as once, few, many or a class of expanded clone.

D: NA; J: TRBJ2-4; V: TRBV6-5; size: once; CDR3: CASSYGFGENIQYF; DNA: TGTGCCAGCAGTTACGGGTTCGGGGAAAACATTCAGTACTTC
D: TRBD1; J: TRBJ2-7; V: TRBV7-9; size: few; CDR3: CASSLDGTAIYEQYF; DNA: TGTGCCAGCAGCTTAGATGGGACAGCCATCTACGAGCAGTACTTC
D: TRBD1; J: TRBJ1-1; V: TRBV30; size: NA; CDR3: CAWIVGTGLLNTEAFF; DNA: TGTGCCTGGATTGTCGGGACAGGGCTCTTGAACACTGAAGCTTTCTTT
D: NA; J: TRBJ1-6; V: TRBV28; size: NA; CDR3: CASSFFGDTNSPLNF; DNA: TGTGCCAGCAGTTTTTTTGGGGACACCAATTCACCCCTCAACTTT
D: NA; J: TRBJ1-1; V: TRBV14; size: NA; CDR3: CASSQDRERGTAFF; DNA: TGTGCCAGCAGCCAAGACAGGGAGAGGGGGACGGCTTTCTTT
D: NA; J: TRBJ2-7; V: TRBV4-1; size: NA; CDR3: CASSQSQGYEQYF; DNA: TGCGCCAGCAGCCAATCCCAGGGCTACGAGCAGTACTTC
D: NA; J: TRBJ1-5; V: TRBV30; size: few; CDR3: CAWSVHPEWGRGSNQPQHF; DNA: TGTGCCTGGAGTGTACATCCGGAATGGGGCAGGGGCAGCAATCAGCCCCAGCATTTT
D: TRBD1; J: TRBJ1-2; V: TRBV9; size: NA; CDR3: CASSPGGWTDYGYTF; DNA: TGTGCCAGCAGCCCAGGGGGTTGGACGGACTATGGCTACACCTTC
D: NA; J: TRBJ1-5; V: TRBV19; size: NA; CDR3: CASSTYYRVKDSNQPQHF; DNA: TGTGCCAGTAGTACCTACTACAGGGTCAAGGATAGCAATCAGCCCCAGCATTTT
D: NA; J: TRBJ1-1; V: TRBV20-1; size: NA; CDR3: CSQIENTEAFF; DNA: TGCAGTCAGATCGAGAACACTGAAGCTTTCTTT
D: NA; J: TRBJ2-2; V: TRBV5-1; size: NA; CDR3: CASSSTGNTGELFF; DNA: TGCGCCAGCAGCTCGACAGGGAACACCGGGGAGCTGTTTTTT
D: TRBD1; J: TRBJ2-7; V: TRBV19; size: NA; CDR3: CASSDQYYGTGSSYEQYF; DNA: TGTGCCAGTAGCGACCAATATTATGGGACAGGGAGCTCCTACGAGCAGTACTTC
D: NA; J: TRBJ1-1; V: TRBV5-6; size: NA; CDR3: CASSLGGASNTEAFF; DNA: TGTGCCAGCAGCTTGGGGGGCGCTTCGAACACTGAAGCTTTCTTT
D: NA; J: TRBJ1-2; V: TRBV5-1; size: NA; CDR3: CASSSAWGGDYGYPF; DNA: TGCGCCAGCAGCTCGGCTTGGGGGGGTGACTATGGCTACCCCTTC
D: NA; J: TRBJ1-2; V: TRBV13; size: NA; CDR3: CASSTPDSYGYPF; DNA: TGTGCCAGCAGCACCCCGGACAGCTATGGCTACCCCTTC
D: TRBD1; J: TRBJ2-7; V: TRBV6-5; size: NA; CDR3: CASSQLTGSNEQYF; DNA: TGTGCCAGCAGCCAATTGACAGGGAGTAACGAGCAGTACTTC
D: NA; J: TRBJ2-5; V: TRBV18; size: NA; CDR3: CASSPPDRGETQYF; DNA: TGTGCCAGCTCACCACCCGATCGGGGGGAGACCCAGTACTTC
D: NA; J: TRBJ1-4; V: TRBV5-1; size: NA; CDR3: CASSFGSSGEKLFF; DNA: TGCGCCAGCAGCTTCGGGAGCTCGGGGGAAAAACTGTTTTTT
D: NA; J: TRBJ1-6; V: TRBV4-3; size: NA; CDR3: CASSQDRAGDNSPLNF; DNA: TGCGCCAGCAGCCAAGATCGGGCGGGGGATAATTCACCCCTCAACTTT
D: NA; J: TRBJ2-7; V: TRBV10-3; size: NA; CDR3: CAISGARAEEQYF; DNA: TGTGCCATCAGTGGTGCGAGGGCCGAGGAGCAGTACTTC
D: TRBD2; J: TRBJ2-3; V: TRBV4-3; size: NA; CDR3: CASRRGGAEDTQYF; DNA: TGCGCCAGCAGACGCGGGGGGGCCGAAGATACGCAGTATTTT
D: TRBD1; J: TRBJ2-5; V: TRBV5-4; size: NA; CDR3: CASSLDALTGSETQYF; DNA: TGTGCCAGCAGCTTGGACGCCCTGACAGGGTCGGAGACCCAGTACTTC
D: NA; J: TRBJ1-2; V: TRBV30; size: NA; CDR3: CALSPGQIVRGYPF; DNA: TGTGCCTTATCCCCGGGACAAATAGTCCGGGGCTACCCCTTC
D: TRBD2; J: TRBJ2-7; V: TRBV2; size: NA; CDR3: CASSRSGGNSYEQYF; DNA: TGTGCCAGCAGCCGTAGCGGGGGTAACTCCTACGAGCAGTACTTC
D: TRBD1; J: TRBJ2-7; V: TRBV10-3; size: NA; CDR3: CAISETGGLSYEQYF; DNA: TGTGCCATCAGTGAAACAGGGGGCCTCTCCTACGAGCAGTACTTC
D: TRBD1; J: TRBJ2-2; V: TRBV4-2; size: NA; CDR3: CASSQDPGQGAGELFF; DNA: TGTGCCAGCAGCCAAGACCCAGGACAGGGGGCCGGGGAGCTGTTTTTT
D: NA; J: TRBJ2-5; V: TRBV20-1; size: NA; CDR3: CSASSVETQYF; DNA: TGCAGTGCTAGCAGCGTTGAGACCCAGTACTTC
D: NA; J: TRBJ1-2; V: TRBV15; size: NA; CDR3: CATSRDKGVDGYTF; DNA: TGTGCCACCAGCAGAGATAAAGGAGTTGATGGCTACACCTTC
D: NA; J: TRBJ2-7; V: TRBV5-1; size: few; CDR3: CASSPAGQEDYEQYF; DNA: TGCGCCAGCAGCCCCGCTGGGCAGGAGGACTACGAGCAGTACTTC
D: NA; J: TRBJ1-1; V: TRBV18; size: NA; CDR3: CASSGQGNTEAFF; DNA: TGTGCCAGCTCAGGGCAGGGGAACACTGAAGCTTTCTTT
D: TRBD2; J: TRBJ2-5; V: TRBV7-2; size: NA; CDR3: CASGLAGGETQYF; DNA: TGTGCCAGCGGCCTAGCGGGGGGTGAGACCCAGTACTTC
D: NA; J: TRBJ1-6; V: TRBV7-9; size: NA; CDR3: CASSLGTVAYNSPLHF; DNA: TGTGCCAGCAGCTTAGGGACAGTGGCCTATAATTCACCCCTCCACTTT
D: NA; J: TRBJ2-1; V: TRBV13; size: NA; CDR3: CASSLQGGLSNEQFF; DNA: TGTGCCAGCAGCTTACAGGGGGGCCTTAGCAATGAGCAGTTCTTC
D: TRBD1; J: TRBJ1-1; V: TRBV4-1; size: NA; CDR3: CASSLGTGGSNTEAFF; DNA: TGCGCCAGCAGCCTAGGGACAGGGGGCTCTAACACTGAAGCTTTCTTT
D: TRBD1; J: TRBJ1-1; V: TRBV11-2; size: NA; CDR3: CASSLGAGGSAFF; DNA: TGTGCCAGCAGCTTGGGGGCAGGGGGCTCAGCTTTCTTT
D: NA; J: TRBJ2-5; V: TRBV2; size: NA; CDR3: CASSGSVETQYF; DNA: TGTGCCAGCAGTGGGTCAGTAGAGACCCAGTACTTC
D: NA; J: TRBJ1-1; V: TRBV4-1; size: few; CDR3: CASSHVSGGNTEAFF; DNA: TGCGCCAGCAGCCATGTTAGCGGAGGGAACACTGAAGCTTTCTTT
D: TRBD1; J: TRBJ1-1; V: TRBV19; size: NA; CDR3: CASSMYHRGDTEAFF; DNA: TGTGCCAGTAGTATGTACCACAGGGGTGACACTGAAGCTTTCTTT
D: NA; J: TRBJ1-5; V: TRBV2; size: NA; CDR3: CASSGRESSNQPQHF; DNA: TGTGCCAGCAGCGGCAGGGAAAGTAGCAATCAGCCCCAGCATTTT
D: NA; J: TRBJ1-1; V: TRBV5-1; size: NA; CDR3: CASQGGVGTEAFF; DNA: TGCGCCAGCCAAGGGGGGGTTGGCACTGAAGCTTTCTTT
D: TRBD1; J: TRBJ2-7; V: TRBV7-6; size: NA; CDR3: CASSPSGGLPYEQYF; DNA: TGTGCCAGCAGCCCCTCAGGGGGTCTCCCCTACGAGCAGTACTTC
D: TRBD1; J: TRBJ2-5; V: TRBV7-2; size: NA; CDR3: CASSSRQGVETQYF; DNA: TGTGCCAGCAGCTCCCGACAGGGGGTAGAGACCCAGTACTTC
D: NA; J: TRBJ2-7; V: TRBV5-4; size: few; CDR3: CASSLPGSEQYF; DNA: TGTGCCAGCAGCTTGCCCGGGAGCGAGCAGTACTTC
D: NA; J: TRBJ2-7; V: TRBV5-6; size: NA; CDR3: CASSLGGGYEQYF; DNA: TGTGCCAGCAGCTTGGGAGGAGGCTACGAGCAGTACTTC
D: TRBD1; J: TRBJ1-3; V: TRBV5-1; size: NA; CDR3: CASSLGTGGGNTIYF; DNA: TGCGCCAGCAGCTTAGGAACAGGGGGCGGAAACACCATATATTTT
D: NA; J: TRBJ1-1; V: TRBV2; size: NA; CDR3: CASSLDRAGAFF; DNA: TGTGCCAGCAGCCTAGACCGGGCGGGGGCTTTCTTT
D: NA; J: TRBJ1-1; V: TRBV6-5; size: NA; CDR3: CASRGPRFKDTEAFF; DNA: TGTGCCAGCAGGGGCCCAAGGTTTAAGGACACTGAAGCTTTCTTT
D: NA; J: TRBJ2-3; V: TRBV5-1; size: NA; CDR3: CASSLGQGAADTQYF; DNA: TGCGCCAGCAGCTTGGGTCAGGGTGCCGCAGATACGCAGTATTTT
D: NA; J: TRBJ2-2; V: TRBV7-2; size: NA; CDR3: CASSRTENTGELFF; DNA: TGTGCCAGCAGTCGCACAGAGAACACCGGGGAGCTGTTTTTT
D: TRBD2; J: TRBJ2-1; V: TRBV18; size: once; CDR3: CASSPMASGYHNEQFF; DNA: TGTGCCAGCTCACCAATGGCTAGCGGGTATCACAATGAGCAGTTCTTC